Following are 23 T cell receptor beta chains from one sample sequenced in a study of blood T cells in healthy people across ages. A sample-barcoded 5' primer and a J-beta primer mix were used in a second PCR of roughly 7 to 12 cycles. TCRdb reprocessed the 5' RACE reads via MiXCR and lists one record per CDR3 protein. The data show roughly 800,000 distinct CDR3 sequences, over 45% seen once. The sequencing sample was made of blood. The receptors stem from a man under 40 in good health.

This clonotype showed up just a few times. The V gene is TRBV7-2, the J gene TRBJ2-3; D is perhaps TRBD1 or TRBD2 (5 bases each). CDR1 and CDR2 from the germline V gene are SGHTA and FQGNSA. Trimming took 1 base from V and 1 from J, leaving 9 bases between them. This CDR3 region has 15 residues. The CDR3: CASSLVLGGTDTQYF. For the CDR3, the DNA is TGTGCCAGCAGCTTAGTCCTGGGGGGCACAGATACGCAGTATTTT.

There are a few counts of this clonotype. The rearrangement links TRBV6-4 to TRBJ2-3; D gene unclear. V lost 2 bases, J lost 2 bases, and 5 bases lay in between. The CDR3 totals 13 residues. Germline lookup yields CDR1 MRHNA and CDR2 SNTAGT. The CDR3 spells CASSDEFTDTQYF. For the CDR3, the DNA is TGTGCCAGCAGTGACGAGTTCACAGATACGCAGTATTTT.

This rearrangement joins TRBV6-2 or TRBV6-3 to TRBJ2-3; no reliable D call. The length of the CDR3 is 13 residues. Between the trimmed V and J ends, which lost 10 bases and 1 base, there was a span of 12 bases. The germline V gene encodes CDR1 MNHEY and CDR2 SVGEGT. The CDR3 loop reads CATERAGTDTQYF. In nucleotides, the CDR3 is TGTGCCACGGAGCGAGCTGGCACAGATACGCAGTATTTT.

In its sample, this clonotype was seen a few times. J is TRBJ1-2 and V is TRBV29-1, with no clear D. V was trimmed by 0 bases and J by 8 bases, leaving 13 bases between them. The CDR3 consists of 13 residues. Germline V gene sequence: CDR1 SQVTM, CDR2 ANQGSEA. CDR3 sequence (DNA): TGCAGCGTTGAAGATCGGAGGCACGGAGGCTACACCTTC. Residues: CSVEDRRHGGYTF.

The V gene is TRBV7-2, the J gene TRBJ1-1, with D unclear. The CDR3 contains 13 residues. Germline lookup yields CDR1 SGHTA and CDR2 FQGNSA. Trimming removed 6 bases from V and 1 base from J, with 9 bases in between. The CDR3, as DNA: TGTGCCAGCAGTCCTGACGGGAACACTGAAGCTTTCTTT. This sequence encodes CASSPDGNTEAFF.

V and J are TRBV7-2 and TRBJ2-5; D may be TRBD2 (6 bases). The DNA end is more similar to TRBJ2-4, so the J call may be wrong. The CDR3 runs to 13 residues. The germline V gene has CDR1 SGHTA and CDR2 FQGNSA. In DNA, the CDR3 is TGTGCCAGCAGCTTAGGGCGGGGTGACATTCAGTACTTC. Protein sequence: CASSLGRGDIQYF.

This clonotype appeared many times. The gene calls are TRBV5-6 and TRBJ1-2; D unclear. CDR1 and CDR2 from the germline V gene are SGHDT and YYEEEE. This CDR3 comprises 12 residues. The V end lost 5 bases, the J end lost 4 bases, and 9 bases lay between the germline ends. The CDR3 bases are TGTGCCAGCAGGAAGGACGGCTATGGCTACACCTTC. Translating gives CASRKDGYGYTF.

This chain links TRBV20-1 with TRBJ1-5, with D perhaps TRBD1 (5 bases). The ends were cut back, 1 base at V and 1 base at J, with 14 bases in the middle. The CDR3 totals 16 residues. The V gene's germline CDR1 is DFQATT and CDR2 SNEGSKA (reference sequence). In DNA, the CDR3 is TGCAGTGCTAGAGTAGGAGGGGACGAGAGCAATCAGCCCCAGCATTTT. It codes for CSARVGGDESNQPQHF.

At least ten counts were recorded for this clonotype. CDR3 DNA sequence: TGTGCCAGCAGCTCGCGGACAGTTCTGTCGACCCAGTACTTC. This translates into CASSSRTVLSTQYF. The rearrangement uses TRBV7-8 and TRBJ2-5; tentative D call: TRBD1 (6 bases). V gave up 4 bases and J gave up 7 bases, with 16 bases separating them. The germline V gene has CDR1 SGHVS and CDR2 FQNEAQ. This CDR3 is built from 14 residues. Based on the CDR3 plus reference TRBV7-8 and TRBJ2-5, the full variable domain is GAGVSQSPRYKVAKRGQDVALRCDPISGHVSLFWYQQALGQGPEFLTYFQNEAQLDKSGLPSDRFFAERPEGSVSTLKIQRTQQEDSAVYLCASSSRTVLSTQYFGPGTRLLVL.

This clonotype was seen only a few times. This chain links TRBV2 with TRBJ2-7; 7 bases are a match to TRBD1. Germline CDR1 reads SNHLY; CDR2 reads FYNNEI. The CDR3 loop spans 14 amino acids. V lost 8 bases and J lost 4; bases outside the gene matches: 11. The CDR3 loop is CASAYGTANYEQYF. CDR3 bases: TGTGCCAGCGCATACGGGACAGCTAATTACGAGCAGTACTTC.

The rearrangement joins TRBV7-8 to TRBJ2-3; D assignment may be TRBD1 or TRBD2 (5 bases each). The CDR3 sequence is 15 residues long. Germline V gene sequence: CDR1 SGHVS, CDR2 FQNEAQ. V lost 4 bases, J lost 2 bases, and 13 bases lay in between. In DNA, the CDR3 is TGTGCCAGCAGCTCACACGGGACGGCCACAGATACGCAGTATTTT. Translation gives CASSSHGTATDTQYF. Drawing the rest from reference TRBV7-8 and TRBJ2-3, the complete variable domain is GAGVSQSPRYKVAKRGQDVALRCDPISGHVSLFWYQQALGQGPEFLTYFQNEAQLDKSGLPSDRFFAERPEGSVSTLKIQRTQQEDSAVYLCASSSHGTATDTQYFGPGTRLTVL.

The chain couples TRBV2 to TRBJ1-1; 7 bases are a match to TRBD1. Germline trimming cut 3 bases from V and 6 bases from J; bases unmatched to any gene: 10. Looked up from germline, CDR1 is SNHLY and CDR2 is FYNNEI. This CDR3 comprises 15 residues. Written as DNA, the CDR3 is TGTGCCAGCAGTGACCAGGGGGGTAGGGTGGCTGAAGCTTTCTTT. It codes for CASSDQGGRVAEAFF.

The V call is TRBV5-1, the J call TRBJ2-7; TRBD2 matches 8 bases. V trimming: 1 base; J trimming: 6 bases; junction bases outside the gene matches: 9. The CDR3 sequence is 15 residues long. Germline CDR1 is SGHRS and CDR2 is YFSETQ. The CDR3 DNA reads as TGCGCCAGCAGCTTGCCCCCCAGCGGGGGTCGCGAGCAGTACTTC. This sequence encodes CASSLPPSGGREQYF.

This sequence joins TRBV11-2 and TRBJ2-3; D is unclear. Germline CDR1 SGHAT, CDR2 FQNNGV. The CDR3 runs 13 residues. Deletions cut 5 bases from V and 5 bases from J, with 11 bases between. CDR3 amino acids: CASSNRALDTQYF. CDR3 nucleotides: TGTGCCAGCAGCAACCGGGCCCTAGATACGCAGTATTTT.

The chain joins TRBV20-1 to TRBJ1-2, with TRBD1 matching over 7 bases. V shed 5 bases, J shed 6 bases, and the junction held 9 bases outside the gene matches. Germline CDR1 is DFQATT and CDR2 is SNEGSKA (reference sequence). This CDR3 is 13 amino acids long. Written as DNA, the CDR3 is TGCAGTGCTGTCCATTTCGACAGGGATGGCTACACCTTC. This gives the protein CSAVHFDRDGYTF.

V is TRBV5-1 and J is TRBJ2-3; 8 bases are shared with TRBD2. This CDR3 spans 17 amino acids. Per germline, CDR1 SGHRS and CDR2 YFSETQ. The trim removed 0 bases at V and 1 base at J, leaving 7 bases unmatched. CDR3 bases: TGCGCCAGCAGCTTGGGAGGCGGGACTAGGGGCACAGATACGCAGTATTTT. Protein product: CASSLGGGTRGTDTQYF.

This chain links TRBV20-1 with TRBJ2-5; D may correspond to TRBD1 or TRBD2 (6 bases each). CDR1 DFQATT and CDR2 SNEGSKA come from the germline V gene (reference sequence). This CDR3 has 15 amino acids. The V end lost 5 bases, the J end lost 3 bases, and 19 bases lay between the germline ends. For the CDR3, the DNA is TGCAGTGCTGGGGACATATCGGGGGCGGAAGAGACCCAGTACTTC. Amino acids: CSAGDISGAEETQYF.

The table lists this clonotype with a few counts. The chain joins TRBV10-3 to TRBJ2-3; D might be TRBD1 (6 bases). Germline V CDR1 and CDR2: ENHRY, SYGVKD. Between the trimmed V and J ends, which lost 2 bases and 4 bases, there was a span of 13 bases. The CDR3 is 15 residues long. The CDR3 bases are TGTGCCATCAGTGAGAGGGCGCAGGGGTCAGATACGCAGTATTTT. Its protein is CAISERAQGSDTQYF.

The chain links TRBV5-1 to TRBJ1-1, with 7 bases lining up with TRBD1. CDR1 is SGHRS, CDR2 YFSETQ, per germline. The CDR3 sequence is 15 residues long. With V trimmed by 4 bases and J by 4 bases, 10 bases remained unmatched. CDR3 nucleotide sequence: TGCGCCAGCAGCCCCCAGGGGGTAAGCGCCACTGAAGCTTTCTTT. This translates into CASSPQGVSATEAFF. Complete variable domain (other parts from reference TRBV5-1 and TRBJ1-1): KAGVTQTPRYLIKTRGQQVTLSCSPISGHRSVSWYQQTPGQGLQFLFEYFSETQRNKGNFPGRFSGRQFSNSRSEMNVSTLELGDSALYLCASSPQGVSATEAFFGQGTRLTVV.

This clonotype was picked up a small number of times. The rearrangement uses TRBV15 and TRBJ2-3; 8 bases map to TRBD2. With 2 bases clipped from V and 11 bases from J, the junction kept 6 bases outside the gene matches. This CDR3 spans 13 amino acids. Germline loops: CDR1 LNHNV, CDR2 YYDKDF (reference sequence). CDR3 in amino acids: CATSRSEREKQYF. The CDR3 bases are TGTGCCACCAGCAGATCCGAGCGGGAGAAGCAGTATTTT.

CDR3: CAWGRSNTEAFF. In nucleotides, the CDR3 is TGTGCCTGGGGACGCTCGAACACTGAAGCTTTCTTT. The chain carries TRBV30 and TRBJ1-1, with D unclear. The V gene lost 5 bases and the J gene lost 1 base, with 8 bases spanning the gap. Germline loops: CDR1 GTSNPN, CDR2 SVGIG (reference sequence). This CDR3 has 12 residues.

The chain carries TRBV7-2 and TRBJ2-7, with D perhaps TRBD2 (5 bases). This CDR3 spans 14 amino acids. The germline V gene has CDR1 SGHTA and CDR2 FQGNSA. With 5 bases removed from V and 7 bases from J, the gap between germline ends came to 18 bases. CDR3 coding DNA: TGTGCCAGCAGCGTAGGTCCTAGCATCGATGAGCAGTACTTC. This sequence encodes CASSVGPSIDEQYF.

The chain couples TRBV29-1 to TRBJ2-7, with a tentative D call TRBD1 (6 bases). CDR1 SQVTM and CDR2 ANQGSEA come from the germline V gene. V lost 5 bases to trimming and J lost 3 bases, with 14 bases between them. This CDR3 has 13 amino acids. The CDR3 DNA reads as TGCAGCGTTACTTACCCGGACAGCTACGAGCAGTACTTC. This gives the protein CSVTYPDSYEQYF.